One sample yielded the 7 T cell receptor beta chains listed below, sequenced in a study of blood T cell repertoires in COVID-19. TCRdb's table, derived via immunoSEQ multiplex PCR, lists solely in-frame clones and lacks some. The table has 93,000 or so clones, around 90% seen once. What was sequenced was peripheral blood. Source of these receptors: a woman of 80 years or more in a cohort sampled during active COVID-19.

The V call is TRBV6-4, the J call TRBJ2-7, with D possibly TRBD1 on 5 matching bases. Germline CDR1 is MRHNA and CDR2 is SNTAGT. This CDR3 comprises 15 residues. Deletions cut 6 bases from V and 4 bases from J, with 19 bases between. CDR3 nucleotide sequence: TGTGCCAGCAGCGTAGAAGGGCAGGGTGAATACGAGCAGTACTTC. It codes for CASSVEGQGEYEQYF.

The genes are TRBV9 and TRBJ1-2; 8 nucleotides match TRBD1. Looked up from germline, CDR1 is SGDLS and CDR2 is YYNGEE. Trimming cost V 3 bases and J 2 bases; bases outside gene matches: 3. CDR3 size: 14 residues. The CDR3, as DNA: TGTGCCAGCAGCGGACGGACAGGGAACTATGGCTACACCTTC. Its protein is CASSGRTGNYGYTF.

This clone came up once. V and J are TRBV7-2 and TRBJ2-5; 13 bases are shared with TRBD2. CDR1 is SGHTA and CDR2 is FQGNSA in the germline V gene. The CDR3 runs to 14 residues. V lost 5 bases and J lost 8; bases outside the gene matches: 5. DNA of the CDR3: TGTGCCAGCAGCACCCGGACTAGCGGGGGAACCCAGTACTTC. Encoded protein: CASSTRTSGGTQYF.

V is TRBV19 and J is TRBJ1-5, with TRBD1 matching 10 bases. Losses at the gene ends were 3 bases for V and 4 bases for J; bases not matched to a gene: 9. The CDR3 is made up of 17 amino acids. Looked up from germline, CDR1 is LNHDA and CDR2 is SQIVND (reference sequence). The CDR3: CASSIPPGTGENQPQHF. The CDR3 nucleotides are TGTGCCAGTAGTATTCCCCCCGGGACAGGGGAGAATCAGCCCCAGCATTTT.

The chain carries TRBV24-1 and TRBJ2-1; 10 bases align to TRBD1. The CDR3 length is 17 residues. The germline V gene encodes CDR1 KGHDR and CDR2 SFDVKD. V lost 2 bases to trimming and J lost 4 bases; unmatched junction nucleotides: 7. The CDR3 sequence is CATSDSPGQGTYNEQFF. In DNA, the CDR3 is TGTGCCACCAGTGATTCTCCGGGACAGGGGACTTACAATGAGCAGTTCTTC.

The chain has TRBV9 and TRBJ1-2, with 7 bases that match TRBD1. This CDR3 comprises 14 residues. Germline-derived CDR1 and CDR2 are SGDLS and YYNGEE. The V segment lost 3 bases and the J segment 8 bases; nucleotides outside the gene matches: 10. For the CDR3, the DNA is TGTGCCAGCAGCGAGAGGGGGCCGGTAGGCGGCTACACCTTC. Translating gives CASSERGPVGGYTF.

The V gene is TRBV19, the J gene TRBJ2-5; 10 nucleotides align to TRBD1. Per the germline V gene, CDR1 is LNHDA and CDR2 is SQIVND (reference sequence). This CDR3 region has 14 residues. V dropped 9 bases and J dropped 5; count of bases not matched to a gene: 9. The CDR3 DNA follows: TGTGCCAGCTCTGGACAGGGGGAGTGGGAGACCCAGTACTTC. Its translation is CASSGQGEWETQYF.